This is a list of T cell receptor beta chains from one sample in a study of blood T cell repertoires in COVID-19. Sequencing used immunoSEQ multiplex PCR; TCRdb keeps in-frame clones, though not all of them. The sample holds about 99,000 clones, 82% seen once. Sequenced sample: peripheral blood. Receptors originate from a man aged 55 to 70 with acute or convalescent COVID-19. The CDR3 runs from the conserved cysteine through the conserved F or W. The D gene is left open where the match is weak. The size field is filled for only some rows; it gives once, few, many or a size class.

J gene | V gene | D gene | clone size | CDR3 protein | CDR3 DNA
TRBJ1-6 | TRBV3-1/TRBV3-2 | TRBD1 | NA | CASSWRPTGTGVSPLHF | TGTGCCAGCAGCTGGAGGCCTACCGGGACAGGGGTTTCACCCCTCCACTTT
TRBJ2-6 | TRBV4-3 | TRBD1 | NA | CASSQTGGLSSGANVLTF | TGCGCCAGCAGCCAGACAGGGGGCCTTTCCTCTGGGGCCAACGTCCTGACTTTC
TRBJ1-2 | TRBV14 | NA | NA | CASSQAYQDYGYTF | TGTGCCAGCAGCCAAGCCTACCAGGACTATGGCTACACCTTC
TRBJ2-5 | TRBV7-9 | TRBD2 | NA | CASSLWLAGQETQYF | TGTGCCAGCAGCTTATGGCTAGCGGGCCAAGAGACCCAGTACTTC
TRBJ2-7 | TRBV12-3/TRBV12-4 | NA | NA | CASSLLRDGEQYF | TGTGCCAGCAGTTTACTCAGGGATGGAGAGCAGTACTTC
TRBJ1-4 | TRBV5-1 | TRBD1 | NA | CASSSTGGGGIQKLFF | TGCGCCAGCAGCTCCACAGGGGGCGGCGGTATTCAGAAACTGTTTTTT
TRBJ1-2 | TRBV5-1 | TRBD1 | few | CASSLDGGQGALGGYTF | TGCGCCAGCAGCTTGGACGGCGGACAGGGGGCGCTGGGTGGCTACACCTTC
TRBJ2-6 | TRBV19 | NA | NA | CASSIGQTSGANVLTF | TGTGCCAGTAGTATCGGACAAACCTCTGGGGCCAACGTCCTGACTTTC
TRBJ2-3 | TRBV6-2/TRBV6-3 | NA | once | CASTPAGTDTQYF | TGTGCCAGCACCCCCGCGGGCACAGATACGCAGTATTTT
TRBJ2-3 | TRBV6-7 | TRBD2 | NA | CASSYFLGEGRSTDTQYF | TGTGCCAGCAGTTACTTCCTAGGGGAGGGGAGAAGCACAGATACGCAGTATTTT
TRBJ1-2 | TRBV29-1 | TRBD1 | NA | CSVEDRLGQGRSRGYTF | TGCAGCGTTGAAGATCGCTTAGGACAGGGCAGGAGTCGAGGCTACACCTTC
TRBJ1-6 | TRBV3-1/TRBV3-2 | NA | NA | CASSQGSRSNSPLHF | TGTGCCAGCAGCCAAGGCAGCAGGTCAAATTCACCCCTCCACTTT
TRBJ1-5 | TRBV9 | NA | NA | CASSSRQQPGNQPQHF | TGTGCCAGCAGCAGCAGACAGCAGCCTGGCAATCAGCCCCAGCATTTT
TRBJ1-2 | TRBV27 | TRBD1 | NA | CASSLSTGGWGYTF | TGTGCCAGCAGTTTGTCCACAGGGGGCTGGGGCTACACCTTC
TRBJ2-2 | TRBV3-1/TRBV3-2 | TRBD1 | NA | CASRTGQGKLTGELFF | TGTGCCAGCAGGACGGGACAGGGGAAGTTAACCGGGGAGCTGTTTTTT
TRBJ2-7 | TRBV11-3 | NA | NA | CASSSRGAYEQYF | TGTGCCAGCAGCTCCAGGGGGGCCTACGAGCAGTACTTC
TRBJ1-3 | TRBV6-5 | NA | NA | CASILSLGNTIYF | TGTGCCAGCATCCTCAGTCTTGGAAACACCATATATTTT
TRBJ1-5 | TRBV28 | TRBD1 | once | CASSRQGAVQPQHF | TGTGCCAGCAGTAGACAGGGGGCGGTTCAGCCCCAGCATTTT
TRBJ2-2 | TRBV6-5 | TRBD1 | NA | CASSYFKGTGGELFF | TGTGCCAGCAGTTATTTCAAGGGGACAGGGGGGGAGCTGTTTTTT
TRBJ2-7 | TRBV14 | TRBD1 | NA | CASSQVLGGMYEQYF | TGTGCCAGCAGCCAAGTCTTAGGGGGCATGTACGAGCAGTACTTC
TRBJ1-2 | TRBV18 | NA | NA | CASSPSGTYNYGYTF | TGTGCCAGCTCCCCTTCCGGGACATACAACTATGGCTACACCTTC
TRBJ1-1 | TRBV7-5 | NA | NA | CVRSLRVSGHSNTEAFF | TGTGTCAGAAGCTTAAGAGTGTCGGGACACAGCAACACTGAAGCTTTCTTT
TRBJ1-6 | TRBV19 | NA | NA | CASSIDRGNSPLHF | TGTGCCAGTAGTATAGACAGGGGAAATTCACCCCTCCACTTT
TRBJ2-3 | TRBV25-1 | TRBD2 | NA | CASTLSGRGTDTQYF | TGTGCCAGCACCCTTAGCGGGAGGGGCACAGATACGCAGTATTTT
TRBJ2-2 | TRBV5-4 | NA | NA | CASSLPGQPGELFF | TGTGCCAGCAGCTTGCCGGGACAACCCGGGGAGCTGTTTTTT
TRBJ2-7 | TRBV7-2 | TRBD1 | NA | CASSFYGGQYEQYF | TGTGCCAGCAGCTTTTATGGGGGACAGTACGAGCAGTACTTC
TRBJ2-5 | TRBV27 | TRBD1 | many | CASSRTGYQETQYF | TGTGCCAGCAGTAGGACAGGTTATCAAGAGACCCAGTACTTC
TRBJ2-3 | TRBV6-5 | NA | NA | CASKTAPTDTQYF | TGTGCCAGCAAGACAGCCCCCACAGATACGCAGTATTTT
TRBJ1-2 | TRBV4-2 | NA | NA | CASSQSSAVSEGYTF | TGTGCCAGCAGCCAATCTAGTGCCGTTTCGGAGGGCTACACCTTC
TRBJ1-1 | TRBV19 | TRBD1 | NA | CASSPVGTGVGWTEAFF | TGTGCCAGTAGCCCAGTAGGGACAGGGGTAGGGTGGACTGAAGCTTTCTTT
TRBJ2-6 | TRBV28 | TRBD1 | NA | CASSKTGDAGANVLTF | TGTGCCAGCAGTAAGACAGGGGACGCTGGGGCCAACGTCCTGACTTTC
TRBJ2-5 | TRBV24-1 | NA | many | CATRSGEARDQETQYF | TGTGCCACCCGTTCCGGGGAGGCGCGGGACCAAGAGACCCAGTACTTC
TRBJ2-7 | TRBV4-2 | TRBD2 | once | CASSQISGDSYEQYF | TGTGCCAGCAGCCAAATTAGCGGGGACTCCTACGAGCAGTACTTC
TRBJ1-1 | TRBV29-1 | NA | NA | CSVLDSGTEAFF | TGCAGCGTTCTGGATTCGGGAACTGAAGCTTTCTTT
TRBJ2-3 | TRBV9 | TRBD2 | NA | CASSVGEGLRTDTQYF | TGTGCCAGCAGCGTAGGGGAGGGTCTCCGCACAGATACGCAGTATTTT
TRBJ1-5 | TRBV23-1 | TRBD1 | NA | CARRGTGLYYQPQHF | TGCGCCCGCCGGGGGACAGGGCTGTATTATCAGCCCCAGCATTTT
TRBJ1-6 | TRBV27 | NA | NA | CASSPWFSNNSPLHF | TGTGCCAGCAGCCCTTGGTTCTCTAATAATTCACCCCTCCACTTT
TRBJ1-4 | TRBV9 | NA | NA | CASSVEGLEAGRLFF | TGTGCCAGCAGCGTAGAGGGACTCGAGGCTGGCCGCCTGTTTTTT
TRBJ1-2 | TRBV5-4 | TRBD1 | NA | CASSLAQGDGYTF | TGTGCCAGCAGCTTGGCACAGGGGGACGGCTACACCTTC
TRBJ2-1 | TRBV11-3 | TRBD1 | NA | CASSPGTGLRYNEQFF | TGTGCCAGCAGCCCCGGGACAGGGTTAAGATACAATGAGCAGTTCTTC
TRBJ1-5 | TRBV6-5 | TRBD1 | once | CASSSYGTGNQPQHF | TGTGCCAGCAGCTCGTATGGGACAGGGAATCAGCCCCAGCATTTT
TRBJ1-4 | TRBV21-1 | NA | once | CASTHGQGTTNEKLFF | TGTGCCAGCACCCATGGGCAGGGGACAACTAATGAAAAACTGTTTTTT
TRBJ1-4 | TRBV5-1 | NA | NA | CASSWRDADEKLFF | TGCGCCAGCAGCTGGCGGGACGCCGATGAAAAACTGTTTTTT
TRBJ2-2 | TRBV15 | TRBD2 | NA | CATSRFPGLAGVGELFF | TGTGCCACCAGCAGATTTCCGGGACTAGCGGGGGTCGGGGAGCTGTTTTTT
TRBJ1-5 | TRBV28 | NA | few | CASSQGSGNQPQHF | TGTGCCAGCAGCCAAGGGAGCGGCAATCAGCCCCAGCATTTT
TRBJ1-6 | TRBV5-1 | TRBD1 | NA | CASRVTGANSPLHF | TGCGCCAGCAGAGTAACAGGGGCCAATTCACCCCTCCACTTT
TRBJ1-6 | TRBV30 | TRBD1 | NA | CARDRGLNSPLHF | TGTGCCAGAGACAGGGGGCTTAATTCACCCCTCCACTTT